Below, 4 T cell receptor beta chains from the same sample are listed, as sequenced in a study of T cell repertoires in cytomegalovirus infection. From the reads, TCRdb called clonotypes with MiXCR, one entry per CDR3 protein. The table shows 800,000 to 950,000 distinct CDR3 sequences, with about 33% occurring only once. These receptors lack a known antigen. The source was cultured CD8+ T cells from PBMCs, collected from culture after CMV antigen stimulation. The receptors come from a human donor in good health (CMV status not recorded). Some clones in this sample may be carry-over from other donors' samples.

The chain has TRBV12-3 or TRBV12-4 and TRBJ2-3; D is perhaps TRBD2 (5 bases). V lost 3 bases, J lost 0 bases, and 7 bases lay in between. The CDR3 length is 14 residues. Written as DNA, the CDR3 is TGTGCCAGCAGTTTCTGGACTAGCACAGATACGCAGTATTTT. It translates to CASSFWTSTDTQYF.

The genes are TRBV6-1 and TRBJ1-6; D ambiguous. CDR1 is MNHNS, CDR2 SASEGT, per germline. The CDR3 runs 15 residues. V was trimmed by 2 bases and J by 0 bases, leaving 5 bases between them. CDR3 protein: CASSEHRSYNSPLHF. The CDR3 bases are TGTGCCAGCAGTGAACACCGCTCCTATAATTCACCCCTCCACTTT.

DNA of the CDR3: TGTGCCAGTAGTCCCTCAAGGACAGGGGCGAAGAACACTGAAGCTTTCTTT. Residues: CASSPSRTGAKNTEAFF. The rearrangement joins TRBV19 to TRBJ1-1; 9 nucleotides agree with TRBD1. The CDR3 consists of 17 residues. Per the germline V gene, CDR1 is LNHDA and CDR2 is SQIVND (reference sequence). V trimming: 5 bases; J trimming: 1 base; junction bases outside the gene matches: 11.

The V gene is TRBV5-4, the J gene TRBJ2-7, with a tentative D call TRBD1 (6 bases). There are 14 residues in the CDR3. Looked up from germline, CDR1 is SGHNT and CDR2 is YYREEE (reference sequence). Trimming removed 2 bases from V and 2 bases from J, with 11 bases in between. The CDR3: CASSLSEGAYEQYF. CDR3 sequence (DNA): TGTGCCAGCAGCTTAAGCGAGGGGGCCTACGAGCAGTACTTC.